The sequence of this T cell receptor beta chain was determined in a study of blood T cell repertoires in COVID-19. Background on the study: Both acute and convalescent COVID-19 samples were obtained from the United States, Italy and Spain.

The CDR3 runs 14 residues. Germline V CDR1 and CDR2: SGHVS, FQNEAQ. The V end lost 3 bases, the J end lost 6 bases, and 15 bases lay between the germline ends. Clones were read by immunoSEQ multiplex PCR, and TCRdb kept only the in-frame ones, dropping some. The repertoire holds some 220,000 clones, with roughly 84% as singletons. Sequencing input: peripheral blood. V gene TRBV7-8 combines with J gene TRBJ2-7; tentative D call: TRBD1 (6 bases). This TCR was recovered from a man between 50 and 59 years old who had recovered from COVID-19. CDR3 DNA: TGTGCCAGCAGCTTCCTGAGCAGGGGCAGCGAGCAGTACTTC. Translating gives CASSFLSRGSEQYF.